Listed below are T cell receptor beta chains from one sample, sequenced in a study of T cells in Graves' hyperthyroidism and ophthalmopathy. TCRdb called the multiplex PCR reads again in MiXCR, with one record for every CDR3 protein. The data show around 600,000 distinct CDR3 sequences, approximately 14% seen once. The specimen was blood. Receptors were obtained from a woman under 30 with Graves' ophthalmopathy. CDR3s include the opening cysteine and the closing phenylalanine or tryptophan. D genes are given only for firm matches. The size entry is marked missing in some rows and otherwise reads once, few, many or a size class.

TGTGCCAGCAGTCCACTACAGGGTACCACTGAAGCTTTCTTT	CASSPLQGTTEAFF	.	TRBV27	TRBJ1-1	many
TGCAGCGTCCGCGGGGGACTTACCGGGGAGCTGTTTTTT	CSVRGGLTGELFF	TRBD2	TRBV29-1	TRBJ2-2	many
TGCGCCAGCAGCCAAGCGGAAATGGGGGCCGGGGAGCTGTTTTTT	CASSQAEMGAGELFF	.	TRBV4-1	TRBJ2-2	few
TGCGCCAGCAGCTTACGCTCTAGCGGGGACGCCTACGAGCAGTACTTC	CASSLRSSGDAYEQYF	TRBD2	TRBV5-1	TRBJ2-7	few
TGTGCCAGCAGCCTCCTAGGGTGGGTCTCCTCCTACGAGCAGTACTTC	CASSLLGWVSSYEQYF	.	TRBV11-3	TRBJ2-7	.
TGCGCCAGCAGCTACCTAGGGGGAAGCTCCTACAATGAGCAGTTCTTC	CASSYLGGSSYNEQFF	.	TRBV5-1	TRBJ2-1	many
TGTGCCAGCAGCTTGACTGGACTAGCGGAAGAGACCCAGTACTTC	CASSLTGLAEETQYF	TRBD2	TRBV5-4	TRBJ2-5	few
TGTGCCAGCAGTGAGTCTAGGGGGATGGATGAGCAGTTCTTC	CASSESRGMDEQFF	.	TRBV6-1	TRBJ2-1	many
TGCAGTGCTAGGCCTACACTAGCGGGAGCCTTATCGAATGAGCAGTTCTTC	CSARPTLAGALSNEQFF	TRBD2	TRBV20-1	TRBJ2-1	many
TGCGCCAGCAGCCAAGACAGGGACTTTCCGGCCTACGAGCAGTACTTC	CASSQDRDFPAYEQYF	.	TRBV4-3	TRBJ2-7	many
TGCAGTGCTGGGGGATGGACGGCGGGAGGGCCTTGGACAGATACGCAGTATTTT	CSAGGWTAGGPWTDTQYF	TRBD2	TRBV20-1	TRBJ2-3	many
TGTGCCAGCACCTGGGGGGGTAGCTCCTACGAGCAGTACTTC	CASTWGGSSYEQYF	TRBD2	TRBV28	TRBJ2-7	many
TGTGCCAGCAGTAGACAGATCACAGATACGCAGTATTTT	CASSRQITDTQYF	.	TRBV12-3/TRBV12-4	TRBJ2-3	many
TGTGCCAGCAGCAATCGCGGAGGGAGCTCCTACAATGAGCAGTTCTTC	CASSNRGGSSYNEQFF	.	TRBV7-9	TRBJ2-1	many
TGTGCCAGCAGCGAAGGGGACTCCTATGGCTACACCTTC	CASSEGDSYGYTF	.	TRBV7-8	TRBJ1-2	many
TGTGCCAGCAGCCCGCCCGGTAGCTCCTACAATGAGCAGTTCTTC	CASSPPGSSYNEQFF	.	TRBV7-3	TRBJ2-1	many
TGTGCCAGCAGTGAAGGCCGGGTGTGGACAGACAGCGGCAATCAGCCCCAGCATTTT	CASSEGRVWTDSGNQPQHF	.	TRBV6-1	TRBJ1-5	many
TGCAGCGGGGCCAACAATGAGCAGTTCTTC	CSGANNEQFF	.	TRBV29-1	TRBJ2-1	.
TGTGCCAGCAGCTTAAAGGGAGAGGAGCAGTACTTC	CASSLKGEEQYF	.	TRBV13	TRBJ2-7	many
TGTGCCAGCAGTTCCCCGACAGGCCAAGAGACCCAGTACTTC	CASSSPTGQETQYF	.	TRBV28	TRBJ2-5	many
TGTGCCAGCAGCCAACTAGCGGGAGAAAGCAATGAGCAGTTCTTC	CASSQLAGESNEQFF	TRBD2	TRBV14	TRBJ2-1	few
TGTGCCAGCAGCCCGTCCCCCTTAGCGGGAGGTGGCACAGATACGCAGTATTTT	CASSPSPLAGGGTDTQYF	TRBD2	TRBV3-1	TRBJ2-3	few
TGTGCCAGCAGCTTTCGAGGGCAGGGCGATACTGAAGCTTTCTTT	CASSFRGQGDTEAFF	.	TRBV3-1	TRBJ1-1	many
TGTGCCAGCAGTAGACTGACAGGAGCGAATTCACCCCTCCACTTT	CASSRLTGANSPLHF	.	TRBV6-1	TRBJ1-6	.
TGTGCCAGCAGCTCCCTGGCGGGAGCGACCTACGAGCAGTACTTC	CASSSLAGATYEQYF	TRBD2	TRBV7-3	TRBJ2-7	.